What follows is one T cell receptor beta chain and its context. Assay: immunoSEQ multiplex PCR; the TCRdb copy retains only in-frame clones and omits some. The sample shows about 260,000 clones, about 85% of them seen only once. This sample was included in a study of blood T cell repertoires in COVID-19. Across the whole study: T cells, B-cell-depleted T cells, or PBMCs provided the cDNA or gDNA that served as material.

Trimming removed 2 bases from V and 6 bases from J, with 14 bases in between. The CDR3 runs to 15 residues. Germline-derived CDR1 and CDR2 are MNHNS and SASEGT. The sequence came from a man aged 18 to 35 with active or convalescent COVID-19. The specimen sequenced was peripheral blood. The chain has TRBV6-1 and TRBJ1-5, with D tentatively TRBD1 (6 bases). Here the CDR3 reads CASSELPGGAQPQHF. The CDR3 region has the DNA TGTGCCAGCAGTGAACTTCCTGGGGGGGCTCAGCCCCAGCATTTT.